This paragraph covers one T cell receptor (beta chain) sequence. Its target is unknown. There are 13 residues in the CDR3. V dropped 2 bases and J dropped 11 bases, with 10 bases sitting between them. Germline V CDR1 and CDR2: MRHNA, SNTAGT. This entry is derived from a study of cytomegalovirus exposure and HLA in healthy donors. About the research overall: Unique TCRs from HLA-typed donors, 80 million to 90 million of them, were held in an early data release.

Points from the study as a whole: Common viral pathogens were later found to be apparently linked to several of the most significant clusters. Previously analyzed data showed that most TCR beta V segments were productive at a frequency of about 87% or about 30%.

PCR was performed using 60 Vbeta and 13 Jbeta primers. In the original analysis: A later analysis tallied tens of millions of unique TCR beta chains, around 11 million of them shared. Data came from immunoSEQ multiplex PCR; TCRdb stores just in-frame clones and leaves some out. V, J and clone size were drawn from that table, and D and trimming were deduced from the DNA. The table records some 70,000 clones, around 70% of them present only once. Sequencing was done on a sample of PBMCs. The receptor comes from a male donor in good health and CMV-seropositive. V and J are TRBV6-4 and TRBJ1-6; no clear D gene. DNA for the CDR3: TGTGCCAGCAGTGACGTCGAGATGGCACCCCTCCACTTT. Translating gives CASSDVEMAPLHF.